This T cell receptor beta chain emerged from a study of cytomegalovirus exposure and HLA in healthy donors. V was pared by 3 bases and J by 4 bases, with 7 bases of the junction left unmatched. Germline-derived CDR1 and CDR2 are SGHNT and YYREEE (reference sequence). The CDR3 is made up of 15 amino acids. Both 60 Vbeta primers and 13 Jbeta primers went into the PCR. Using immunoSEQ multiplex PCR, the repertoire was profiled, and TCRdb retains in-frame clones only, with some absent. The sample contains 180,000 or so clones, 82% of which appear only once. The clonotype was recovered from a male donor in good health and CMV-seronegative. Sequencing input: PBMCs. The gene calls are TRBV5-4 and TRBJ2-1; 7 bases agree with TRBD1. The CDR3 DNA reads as TGTGCCAGCAGCTCGCGGACAGGCGTATACAATGAGCAGTTCTTC. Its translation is CASSSRTGVYNEQFF.